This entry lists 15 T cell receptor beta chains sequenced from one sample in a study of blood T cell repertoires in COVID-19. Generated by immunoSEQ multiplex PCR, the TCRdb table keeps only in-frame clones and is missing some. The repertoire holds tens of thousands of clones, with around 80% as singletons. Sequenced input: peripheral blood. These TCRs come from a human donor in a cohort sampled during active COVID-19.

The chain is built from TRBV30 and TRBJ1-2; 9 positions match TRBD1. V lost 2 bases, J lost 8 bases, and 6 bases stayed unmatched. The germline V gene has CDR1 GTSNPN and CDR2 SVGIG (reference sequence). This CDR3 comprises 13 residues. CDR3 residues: CAWSTGGARGYTF. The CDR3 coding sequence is TGTGCCTGGAGTACAGGGGGCGCGAGGGGCTACACCTTC.

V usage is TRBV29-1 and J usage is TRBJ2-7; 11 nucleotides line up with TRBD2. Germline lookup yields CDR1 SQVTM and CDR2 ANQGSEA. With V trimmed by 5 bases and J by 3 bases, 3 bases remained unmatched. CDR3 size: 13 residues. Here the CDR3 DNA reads TGCAGCGTTACTAGCGGGAGTGTCTACGAGCAGTACTTC. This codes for CSVTSGSVYEQYF.

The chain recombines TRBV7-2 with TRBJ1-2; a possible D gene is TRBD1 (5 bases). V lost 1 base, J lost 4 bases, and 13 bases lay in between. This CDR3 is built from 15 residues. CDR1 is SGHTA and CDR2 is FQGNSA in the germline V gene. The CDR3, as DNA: TGTGCCAGCAGCTTAGAAGGTACCAGGGTCTATGGCTACACCTTC. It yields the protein CASSLEGTRVYGYTF.

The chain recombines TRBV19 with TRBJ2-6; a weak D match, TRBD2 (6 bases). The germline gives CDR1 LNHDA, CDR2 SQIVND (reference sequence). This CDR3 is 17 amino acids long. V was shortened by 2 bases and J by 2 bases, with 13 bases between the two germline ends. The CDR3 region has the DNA TGTGCCAGTAGTATACGCGGTAGACTAGCTGGGGCCAACGTCCTGACTTTC. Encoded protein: CASSIRGRLAGANVLTF.

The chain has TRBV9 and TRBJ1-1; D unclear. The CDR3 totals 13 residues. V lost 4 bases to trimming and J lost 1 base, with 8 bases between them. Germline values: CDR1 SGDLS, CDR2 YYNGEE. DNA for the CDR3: TGTGCCAGCAGCCCCCCCGGGAACACTGAAGCTTTCTTT. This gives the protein CASSPPGNTEAFF.

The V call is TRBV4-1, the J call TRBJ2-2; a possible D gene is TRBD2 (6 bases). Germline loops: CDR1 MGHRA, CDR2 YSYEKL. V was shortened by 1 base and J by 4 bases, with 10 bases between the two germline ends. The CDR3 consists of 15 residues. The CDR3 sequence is CASSQAGVRTGELFF. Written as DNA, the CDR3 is TGCGCCAGCAGCCAAGCGGGAGTCCGCACCGGGGAGCTGTTTTTT.

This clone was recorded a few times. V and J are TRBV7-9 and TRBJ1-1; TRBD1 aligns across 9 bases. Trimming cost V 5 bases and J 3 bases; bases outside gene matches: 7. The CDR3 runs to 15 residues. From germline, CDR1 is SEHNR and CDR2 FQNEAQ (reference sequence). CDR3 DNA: TGTGCCAGCAGCCTACAGGGGGCAATACACACTGAAGCTTTCTTT. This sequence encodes CASSLQGAIHTEAFF.

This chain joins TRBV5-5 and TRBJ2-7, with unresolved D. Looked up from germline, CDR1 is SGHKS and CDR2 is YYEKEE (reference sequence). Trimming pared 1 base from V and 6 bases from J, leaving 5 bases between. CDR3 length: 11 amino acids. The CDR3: CASSLPGEQYF. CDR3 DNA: TGTGCCAGCAGCTTGCCGGGCGAGCAGTACTTC.

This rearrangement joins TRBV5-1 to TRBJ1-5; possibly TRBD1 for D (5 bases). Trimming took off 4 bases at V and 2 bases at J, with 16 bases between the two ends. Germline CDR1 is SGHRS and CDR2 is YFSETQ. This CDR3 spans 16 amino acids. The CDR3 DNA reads TGCGCCAGCAGCCCAGGTGGGGGGTTAGGCAATCAGCCCCAGCATTTT. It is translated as CASSPGGGLGNQPQHF.

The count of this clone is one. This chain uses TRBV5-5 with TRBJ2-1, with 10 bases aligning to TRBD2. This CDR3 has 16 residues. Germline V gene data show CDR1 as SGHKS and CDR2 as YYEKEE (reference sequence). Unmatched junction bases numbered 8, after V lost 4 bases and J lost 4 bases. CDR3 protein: CASSPTGLADYNEQFF. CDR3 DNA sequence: TGTGCCAGCAGCCCGACCGGACTAGCGGATTACAATGAGCAGTTCTTC.

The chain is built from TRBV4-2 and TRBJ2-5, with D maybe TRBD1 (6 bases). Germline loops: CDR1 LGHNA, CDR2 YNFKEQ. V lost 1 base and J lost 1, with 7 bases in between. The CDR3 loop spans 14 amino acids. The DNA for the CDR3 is TGTGCCAGCAGCCAAGCAGGGGTCCAAGAGACCCAGTACTTC. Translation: CASSQAGVQETQYF.

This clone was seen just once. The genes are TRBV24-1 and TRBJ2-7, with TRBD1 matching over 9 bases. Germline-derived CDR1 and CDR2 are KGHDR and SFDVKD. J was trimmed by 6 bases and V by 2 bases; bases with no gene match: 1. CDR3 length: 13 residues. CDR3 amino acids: CATSDYRGLEQYF. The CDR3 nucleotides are TGTGCCACCAGTGATTACAGGGGGCTCGAGCAGTACTTC.

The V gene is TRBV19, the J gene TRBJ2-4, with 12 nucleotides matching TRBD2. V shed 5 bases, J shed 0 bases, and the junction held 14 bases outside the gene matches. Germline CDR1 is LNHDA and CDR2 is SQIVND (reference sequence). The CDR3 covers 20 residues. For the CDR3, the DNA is TGTGCCAGTAGTCCCGGACTAGCGGGACTTGGAGGGCTAGCCAAAAACATTCAGTACTTC. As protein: CASSPGLAGLGGLAKNIQYF.

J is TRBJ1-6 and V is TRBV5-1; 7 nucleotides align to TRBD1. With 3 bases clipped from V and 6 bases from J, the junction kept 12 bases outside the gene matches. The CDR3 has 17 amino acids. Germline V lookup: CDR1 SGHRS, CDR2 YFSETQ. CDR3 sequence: CASSSNHLGTVNSPLHF. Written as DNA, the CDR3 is TGCGCCAGCAGCTCAAATCACTTGGGGACAGTTAATTCACCCCTCCACTTT.

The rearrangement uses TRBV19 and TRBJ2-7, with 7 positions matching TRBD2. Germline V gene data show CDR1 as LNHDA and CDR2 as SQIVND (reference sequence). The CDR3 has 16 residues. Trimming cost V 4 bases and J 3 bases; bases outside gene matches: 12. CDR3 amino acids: CASSRSGILSFYEQYF. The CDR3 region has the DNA TGTGCCAGTAGTAGGAGCGGGATTCTGTCCTTCTACGAGCAGTACTTC.